This TCR beta chain was documented in a study of human T cells and chemical hapten exposure. The time point here: patch test 1, 2 weeks after DPC sensitization. Treatment here: therapeutic diphenylcyclopropenone sensitization with weekly scalp DPC. Samples of blood were obtained prior to the application of each patch test. There are many counts of this clonotype. Individual cDNA molecules had unique molecular identifiers attached to them by the library. TCRdb recomputed calls from the RACE reads with MiXCR, one row per CDR3 protein. This sample has tens of thousands of distinct CDR3 sequences, with about 10% found just once. This sample comprised whole blood, obtained in connection with sensitization to the hapten diphenylcyclopropenone (DPC). This TCR was recovered from a man aged 40-50 years with alopecia areata. Some clones in this sample may be carry-over from other donors' samples.

Written as DNA, the CDR3 is TGCAGGGGGGGGGTCGGGACCAGGGGGACTGAAGCTTTCTTT. Translation: CRGGVGTRGTEAFF. This chain connects TRBV29-1 to TRBJ1-1; 7 positions match TRBD1. Per the germline V gene, CDR1 is SQVTM and CDR2 is ANQGSEA. CDR3 length: 14 amino acids. Looking up the rest from reference TRBV29-1 and TRBJ1-1 gives the full variable domain: SAVISQKPSRDICQRGTSLTIQCQVDSQVTMMFWYRQQPGQSLTLIATANQGSEATYESGFVIDKFPISRPNLTFSTLTVSNMSPEDSSIYLCRGGVGTRGTEAFFGQGTRLTVV.